The 18 T cell receptor beta chains below all came from one sample that was sequenced in a study of T-cell memory formation after mild COVID-19. TCRdb re-analysed the 5' RACE reads in MiXCR, keeping a single row per CDR3 protein. The sample consists of about 250,000 distinct CDR3 sequences, roughly 18% of them appearing once. The specimen sequenced was PBMCs or a T cell subset sorted from them (not recorded which). The receptors shown here come from a man aged 18 to 29 who had mild COVID-19 (a few samples of this study predate the infection). Cell type and time point are not known.

The V gene is TRBV11-2, the J gene TRBJ2-1; TRBD2 might be the D (5 bases). Germline V gives CDR1 SGHAT, CDR2 FQNNGV. The CDR3 has 15 residues. With 0 bases removed from V and 4 bases from J, the gap between germline ends came to 10 bases. The CDR3 spells CASSLDGRTYNEQFF. The DNA for the CDR3 is TGTGCCAGCAGCTTAGATGGCAGGACTTACAATGAGCAGTTCTTC.

This clonotype was counted between two and nine times. The chain uses TRBV10-3 and TRBJ2-2; D perhaps matches TRBD1 (6 bases). Germline values: CDR1 ENHRY, CDR2 SYGVKD. The V end lost 4 bases, the J end lost 0 bases, and 12 bases lay between the germline ends. The CDR3 runs to 16 residues. CDR3 DNA sequence: TGTGCCATCAGTGCGTCACAGGGATCGAACACCGGGGAGCTGTTTTTT. Translation gives CAISASQGSNTGELFF.

V is TRBV6-7 and J is TRBJ2-7; D is uncertain. TRBV6-7 is marked as an open reading frame, function uncertain. The length of the CDR3 is 15 residues. Trimming cost V 10 bases and J 1 base, with 20 bases left between them. The CDR3 DNA sequence: TGTGCCACGGCATCCAGCCCGGGCTGTTCCTACGAGCAGTACGTC. Translated, it gives CATASSPGCSYEQYV.

This clonotype has at least ten counts. The CDR3 DNA reads TGCAGTGCACCGACTACAGGGGGATACACTGAAGCTTTCTTT. The encoded protein is CSAPTTGGYTEAFF. The chain has TRBV20-1 and TRBJ1-1, with TRBD1 matching 8 bases. Looked up from germline, CDR1 is DFQATT and CDR2 is SNEGSKA (reference sequence). Trimming cost V 6 bases and J 3 bases; bases outside gene matches: 9. This CDR3 comprises 14 residues.

This clonotype was detected only a few times. The chain uses TRBV20-1 and TRBJ2-7, with TRBD1 as a possible D gene (6 bases). V shed 6 bases and J shed 2 bases, with 11 bases lying between them. The CDR3 contains 12 residues. Germline-derived CDR1 and CDR2 are DFQATT and SNEGSKA (reference sequence). CDR3 region: CSAGQRAYEQYF. The CDR3 DNA reads TGCAGTGCCGGACAGCGCGCCTACGAGCAGTACTTC.

The chain uses TRBV24-1 and TRBJ2-3; D call uncertain. The CDR3 consists of 16 residues. The V end was cut by 2 bases, the J end by 0 bases, with 11 bases between. Germline CDR1 is KGHDR and CDR2 is SFDVKD. CDR3 loop: CATSDWRTSSTDTQYF. The CDR3 coding sequence is TGTGCCACCAGTGATTGGCGAACTTCTAGCACAGATACGCAGTATTTT.

The chain has TRBV7-9 and TRBJ1-2; D is undetermined. The germline V and J ends were trimmed by 5 bases and 3 bases, with 19 bases remaining between them. Germline-derived CDR1 and CDR2 are SEHNR and FQNEAQ (reference sequence). CDR3 size: 16 residues. In DNA, the CDR3 is TGTGCCAGCAGCCGGGGAAGCGAGCTTGGGCACTATGGCTACACCTTC. Translation gives CASSRGSELGHYGYTF.

This clonotype turned up a few times. The rearrangement links TRBV6-2 or TRBV6-3 to TRBJ2-1; 9 bases are a match to TRBD1. CDR3 length equals 13 residues. The germline CDR1 and CDR2 sequences are MNHEY and SVGEGT. After removal of 6 bases from V and 8 bases from J, the junction contained 5 bases not matched to a gene. The CDR3 region is CASSPGQGDEQFF. The CDR3 DNA reads as TGTGCCAGCAGCCCGGGACAGGGAGATGAGCAGTTCTTC.

Points on this clonotype: Compared with germline, one end of the junction differs, possibly owing to a read error. The V gene is TRBV11-2, the J gene TRBJ2-7, with 7 bases that match TRBD2. The CDR3 is 15 residues long. The germline V gene has CDR1 SGHAT and CDR2 FQNNGV. The CDR3 nucleotides are TGTGCCAGCAGCTTAGATTTCCTAGCGGAGCGTACATTACGTTTC. Amino acid sequence: CASSLDFLAERTLRF.

This clonotype occurred a few times. The J gene is TRBJ1-2, the V gene TRBV5-1; D not certain. V was cut by 5 bases and J by 8 bases, with 19 bases left in between. Looked up from germline, CDR1 is SGHRS and CDR2 is YFSETQ. The CDR3 length is 14 residues. The CDR3 DNA reads TGCGCCAGCAGGGGAGTTAGGACCTTTGACGGCTACACCTTC. This translates into CASRGVRTFDGYTF. Complete variable domain (other parts from reference TRBV5-1 and TRBJ1-2): KAGVTQTPRYLIKTRGQQVTLSCSPISGHRSVSWYQQTPGQGLQFLFEYFSETQRNKGNFPGRFSGRQFSNSRSEMNVSTLELGDSALYLCASRGVRTFDGYTFGSGTRLTVV.

In this sample, this clonotype turned up a few times. The chain couples TRBV5-1 to TRBJ1-3; 7 nucleotides agree with TRBD1. Germline-derived CDR1 and CDR2 are SGHRS and YFSETQ. The CDR3 loop spans 16 amino acids. The trim removed 2 bases at V and 4 bases at J, leaving 9 bases unmatched. The DNA for the CDR3 is TGCGCCAGCAGCTTCGATACGACAGGGATCGGAAACACCATATATTTT. Residues: CASSFDTTGIGNTIYF.

V is TRBV18 and J is TRBJ2-1, with D perhaps assigned TRBD1 or TRBD2 (5 bases each). V shed 6 bases and J shed 8 bases, with 23 bases lying between them. The CDR3 is 16 amino acids. Germline V gene lookup returns CDR1 KGHSH and CDR2 LQKENI. In DNA form, the CDR3 reads TGTGCCAGCTCCCCCCGGGCAGGGACGGTTGTCGATGAGCAGTTCTTC. This gives the protein CASSPRAGTVVDEQFF. The entire variable domain, with the rest obtained from reference TRBV18 and TRBJ2-1, is as follows: NAGVMQNPRHLVRRRGQEARLRCSPMKGHSHVYWYRQLPEEGLKFMVYLQKENIIDESGMPKERFSAEFPKEGPSILRIQQVVRGDSAAYFCASSPRAGTVVDEQFFGPGTRLTVL.

The chain joins TRBV12-3 or TRBV12-4 to TRBJ2-7, with D perhaps TRBD1 (6 bases). This CDR3 has 14 residues. The germline V and J ends were trimmed by 8 bases and 0 bases, with 14 bases remaining between them. CDR3 coding DNA: TGTGCCAGCGAACCCAGGGGCATCTCCTACGAGCAGTACTTC. It encodes CASEPRGISYEQYF.

This clonotype has only a few counts. The chain joins TRBV21-1 to TRBJ2-7; TRBD1, as called in the table, went unchecked against the DNA. TRBV21-1 is listed as a pseudogene. CDR3 size: 15 residues. The CDR3 reads CASSLTQGCFCEQYV. CDR3 bases: TGTGCCAGCAGCCTTACACAGGGGTGTTTCTGCGAGCAGTACGTC.

A few counts support this clonotype. This chain links TRBV27 with TRBJ1-3; D uncertain. Between the trimmed V and J ends, which lost 5 bases and 3 bases, there was a span of 8 bases. CDR3 size: 13 residues. Germline CDR1 reads MNHEY; CDR2 reads SMNVEV (reference sequence). Here the CDR3 reads CASSPRLGNTIYF. DNA of the CDR3: TGTGCCAGCAGTCCCCGACTTGGAAACACCATATATTTT.

V usage is TRBV20-1 and J usage is TRBJ2-1; perhaps TRBD2 as D (7 bases). CDR1 and CDR2 from the germline V gene are DFQATT and SNEGSKA (reference sequence). The V end was cut by 3 bases, the J end by 6 bases, with 15 bases between. The CDR3 extends over 14 amino acids. The CDR3 region has the DNA TGCAGTGCTAGGGCTATGAGGGGGGGCAATGAGCAGTTCTTC. Amino acids: CSARAMRGGNEQFF.

This clonotype was counted between two and nine times. J is TRBJ2-6 and V is TRBV7-2; unclear D gene. Germline loops: CDR1 SGHTA, CDR2 FQGNSA. V lost 1 base and J lost 0, with 13 bases in between. The length of the CDR3 is 18 residues. CDR3 amino acids: CASSLGAGFISGANVLTF. The CDR3 DNA reads TGTGCCAGCAGCTTAGGAGCAGGATTTATCTCTGGGGCCAACGTCCTGACTTTC.

The J gene is TRBJ2-7, the V gene TRBV23-1; D gene ambiguous. TRBV23-1 is assigned to the ORF class and has an uncertain function. CDR3 length equals 17 residues. Between the trimmed V and J ends, which lost 6 bases and 2 bases, there was a span of 23 bases. DNA of the CDR3: TGCGCCAGCAGCCCACACCCCCCTCACTTGGTAACCTACGAGCAGTACTTC. As protein: CASSPHPPHLVTYEQYF.